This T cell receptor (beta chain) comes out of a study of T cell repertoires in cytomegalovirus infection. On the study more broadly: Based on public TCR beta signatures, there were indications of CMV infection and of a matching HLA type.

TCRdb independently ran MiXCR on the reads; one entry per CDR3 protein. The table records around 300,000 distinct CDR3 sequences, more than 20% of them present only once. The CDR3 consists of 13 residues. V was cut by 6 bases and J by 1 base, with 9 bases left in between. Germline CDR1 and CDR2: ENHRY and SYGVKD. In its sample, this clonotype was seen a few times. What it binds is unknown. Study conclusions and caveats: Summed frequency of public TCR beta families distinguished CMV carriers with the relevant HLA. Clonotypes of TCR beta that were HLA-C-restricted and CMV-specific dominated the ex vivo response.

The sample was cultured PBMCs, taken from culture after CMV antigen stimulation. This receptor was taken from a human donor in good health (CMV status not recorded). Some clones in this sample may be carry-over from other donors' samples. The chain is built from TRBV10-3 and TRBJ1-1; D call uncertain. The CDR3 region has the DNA TGTGCCATCAGCCTACAGAGGAACACTGAAGCTTTCTTT. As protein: CAISLQRNTEAFF.